Reported below is one T cell receptor (beta chain). What it binds is not known. From the RT-PCR reads, TCRdb called clonotypes with MiXCR, one entry per CDR3 protein. The sample carries hundreds of thousands of distinct CDR3 sequences, roughly 23% recorded once. The record originates from a study of response to subunit inactivated influenza vaccine. Study findings and constraints: The authors proposed limited new T cell recruitment per seasonal influenza vaccination.

This sample comprised CD4+ T cells sorted from PBMCs, obtained about 5 days after vaccination. This TCR was sampled from a man aged 45-65 years who received an inactivated influenza vaccine.

CDR3 sequence reads: CASTSEPGQGYTGELFF. For the CDR3, the DNA is TGCGCCAGCACATCGGAACCGGGACAGGGGTACACCGGGGAGCTGTTTTTT. The gene calls are TRBV5-1 and TRBJ2-2, with TRBD1 identical over 10 bases. V shed 6 bases, J shed 3 bases, and the junction held 11 bases outside the gene matches. Germline V gene data show CDR1 as SGHRS and CDR2 as YFSETQ. This CDR3 is 17 amino acids long.